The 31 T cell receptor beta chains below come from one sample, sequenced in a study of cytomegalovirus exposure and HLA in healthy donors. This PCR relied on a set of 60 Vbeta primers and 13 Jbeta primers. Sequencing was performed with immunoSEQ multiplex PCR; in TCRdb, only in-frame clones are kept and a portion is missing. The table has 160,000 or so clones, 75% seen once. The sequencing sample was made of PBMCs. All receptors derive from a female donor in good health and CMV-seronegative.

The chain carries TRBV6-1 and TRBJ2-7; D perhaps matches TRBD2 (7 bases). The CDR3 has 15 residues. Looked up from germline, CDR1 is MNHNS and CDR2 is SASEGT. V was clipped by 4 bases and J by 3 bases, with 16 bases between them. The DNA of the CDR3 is TGTGCCAGCAGTGTGAATAGGGGGGAGGGCTACGAGCAGTACTTC. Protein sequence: CASSVNRGEGYEQYF.

CDR3 region: CASTSRQGSWETQYF. The CDR3 DNA sequence: TGCGCCAGCACCTCTCGACAGGGAAGTTGGGAGACCCAGTACTTC. The rearrangement links TRBV5-1 to TRBJ2-5; the match to TRBD1 covers 7 bases. The germline CDR1 and CDR2 sequences are SGHRS and YFSETQ. The length of the CDR3 is 15 residues. V trimming: 6 bases; J trimming: 5 bases; junction bases outside the gene matches: 13. Complete variable domain (other parts from reference TRBV5-1 and TRBJ2-5): KAGVTQTPRYLIKTRGQQVTLSCSPISGHRSVSWYQQTPGQGLQFLFEYFSETQRNKGNFPGRFSGRQFSNSRSEMNVSTLELGDSALYLCASTSRQGSWETQYFGPGTRLLVL.

The CDR3 DNA sequence: TGTGCCAGCAGTTCGGAGGGTCGGGAGACCCAGTACTTC. The encoded protein is CASSSEGRETQYF. This sequence joins TRBV2 and TRBJ2-5; D is perhaps TRBD2 (6 bases). CDR3 length: 13 residues. V lost 5 bases and J lost 5, with 12 bases in between. In germline, CDR1 is SNHLY, CDR2 FYNNEI.

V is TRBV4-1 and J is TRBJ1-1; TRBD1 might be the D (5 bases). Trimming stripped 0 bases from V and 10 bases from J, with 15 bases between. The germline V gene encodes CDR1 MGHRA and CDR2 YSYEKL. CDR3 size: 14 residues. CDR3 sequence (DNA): TGCGCCAGCAGCCAAGAGACAGCCTCTTGGGGAGCTTTCTTT. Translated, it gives CASSQETASWGAFF.

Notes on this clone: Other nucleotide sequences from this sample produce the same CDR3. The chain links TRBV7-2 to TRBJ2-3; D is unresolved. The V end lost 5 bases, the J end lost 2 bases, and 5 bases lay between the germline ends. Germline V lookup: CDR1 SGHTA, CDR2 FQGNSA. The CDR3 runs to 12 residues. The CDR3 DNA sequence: TGTGCCAGCAGCCTATACACAGATACGCAGTATTTT. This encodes CASSLYTDTQYF.

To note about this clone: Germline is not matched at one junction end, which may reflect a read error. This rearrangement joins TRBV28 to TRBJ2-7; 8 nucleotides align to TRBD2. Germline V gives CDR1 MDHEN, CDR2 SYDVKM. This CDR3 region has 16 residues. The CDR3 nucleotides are TGTGCCAGCAGTCCGACGACTAGCGAGAACCACTACGCGCAGTACTTC. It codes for CASSPTTSENHYAQYF.

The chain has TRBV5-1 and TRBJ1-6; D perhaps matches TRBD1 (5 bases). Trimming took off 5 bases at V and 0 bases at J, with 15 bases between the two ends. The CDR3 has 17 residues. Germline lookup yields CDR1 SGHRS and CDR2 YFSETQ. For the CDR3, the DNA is TGCGCCAGCAGTCGACAGACGCTAAGCTCCTATAATTCACCCCTCCACTTT. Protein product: CASSRQTLSSYNSPLHF.

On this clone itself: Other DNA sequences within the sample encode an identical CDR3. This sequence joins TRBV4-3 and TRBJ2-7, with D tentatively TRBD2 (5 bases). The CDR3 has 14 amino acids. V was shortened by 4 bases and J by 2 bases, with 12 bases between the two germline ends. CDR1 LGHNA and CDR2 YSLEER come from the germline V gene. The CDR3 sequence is CASSLQTGTYEQYF. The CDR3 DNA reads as TGCGCCAGCAGCCTTCAAACGGGGACCTACGAGCAGTACTTC.

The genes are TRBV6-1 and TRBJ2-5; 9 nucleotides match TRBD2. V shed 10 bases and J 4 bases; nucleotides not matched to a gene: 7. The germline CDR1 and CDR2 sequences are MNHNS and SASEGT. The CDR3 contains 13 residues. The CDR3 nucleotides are TGTGCCACGCAGCGGGGGGTAGGAGAGACCCAGTACTTC. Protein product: CATQRGVGETQYF.

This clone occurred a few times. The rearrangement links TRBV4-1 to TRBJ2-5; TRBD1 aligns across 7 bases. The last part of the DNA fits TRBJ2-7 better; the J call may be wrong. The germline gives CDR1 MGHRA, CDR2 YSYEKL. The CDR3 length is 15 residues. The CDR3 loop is CASSLTPGQNYEQYF. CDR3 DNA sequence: TGCGCCAGCAGCCTCACCCCGGGACAGAACTACGAGCAGTACTTC.

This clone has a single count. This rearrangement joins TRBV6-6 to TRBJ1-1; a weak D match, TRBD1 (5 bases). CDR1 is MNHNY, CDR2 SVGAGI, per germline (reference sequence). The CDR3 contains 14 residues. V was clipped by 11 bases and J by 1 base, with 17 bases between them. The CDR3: CAWRGEMTNTEAFF. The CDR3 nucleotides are TGTGCCTGGAGGGGCGAAATGACGAACACTGAAGCTTTCTTT.

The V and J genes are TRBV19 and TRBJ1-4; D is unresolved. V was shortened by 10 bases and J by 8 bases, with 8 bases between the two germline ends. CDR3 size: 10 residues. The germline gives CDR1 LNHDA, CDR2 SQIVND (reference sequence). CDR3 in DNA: TGTGCCACGTTGAGGGAAAAACTGTTTTTT. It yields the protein CATLREKLFF.

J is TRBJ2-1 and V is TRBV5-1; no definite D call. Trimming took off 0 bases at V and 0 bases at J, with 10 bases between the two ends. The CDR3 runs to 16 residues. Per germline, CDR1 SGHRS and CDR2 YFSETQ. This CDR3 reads CASSLGLASSYNEQFF. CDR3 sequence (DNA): TGCGCCAGCAGCTTGGGGTTAGCTAGCTCCTACAATGAGCAGTTCTTC. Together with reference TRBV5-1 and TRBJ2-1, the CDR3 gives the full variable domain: KAGVTQTPRYLIKTRGQQVTLSCSPISGHRSVSWYQQTPGQGLQFLFEYFSETQRNKGNFPGRFSGRQFSNSRSEMNVSTLELGDSALYLCASSLGLASSYNEQFFGPGTRLTVL.

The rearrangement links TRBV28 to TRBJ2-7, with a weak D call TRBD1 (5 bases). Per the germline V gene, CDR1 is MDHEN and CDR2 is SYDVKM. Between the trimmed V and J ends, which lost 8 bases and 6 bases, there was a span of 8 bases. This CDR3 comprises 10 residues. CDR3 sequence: CASGALEQYF. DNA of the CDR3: TGTGCCAGCGGGGCCCTCGAGCAGTACTTC.

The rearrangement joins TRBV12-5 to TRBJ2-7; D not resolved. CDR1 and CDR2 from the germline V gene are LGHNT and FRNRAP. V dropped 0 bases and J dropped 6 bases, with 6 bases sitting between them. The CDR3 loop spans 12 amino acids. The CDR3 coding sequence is TGTGCTAGTGGTTTGGTAGCAGGCGAGCAGTACTTC. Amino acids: CASGLVAGEQYF.

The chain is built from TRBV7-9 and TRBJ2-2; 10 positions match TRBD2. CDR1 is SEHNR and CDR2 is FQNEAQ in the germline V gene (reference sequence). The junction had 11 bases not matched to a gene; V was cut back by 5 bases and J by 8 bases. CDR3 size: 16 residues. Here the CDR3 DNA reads TGTGCCAGCAGCCCTCCAGCGGGAGGGCCGGGTGGGGAGCTGTTTTTT. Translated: CASSPPAGGPGGELFF.

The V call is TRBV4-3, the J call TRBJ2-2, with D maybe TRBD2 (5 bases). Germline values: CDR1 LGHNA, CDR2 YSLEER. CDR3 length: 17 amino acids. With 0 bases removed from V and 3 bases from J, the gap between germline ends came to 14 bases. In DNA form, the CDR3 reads TGCGCCAGCAGCCAAGAGGCGGGCGGGCGTGACACCGGGGAGCTGTTTTTT. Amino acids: CASSQEAGGRDTGELFF.

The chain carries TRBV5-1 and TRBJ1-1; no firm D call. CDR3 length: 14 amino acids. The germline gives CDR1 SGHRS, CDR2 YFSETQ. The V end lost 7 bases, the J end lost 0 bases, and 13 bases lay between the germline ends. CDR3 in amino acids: CASFAAGLNTEAFF. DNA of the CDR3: TGCGCCAGCTTTGCAGCGGGCTTGAACACTGAAGCTTTCTTT.

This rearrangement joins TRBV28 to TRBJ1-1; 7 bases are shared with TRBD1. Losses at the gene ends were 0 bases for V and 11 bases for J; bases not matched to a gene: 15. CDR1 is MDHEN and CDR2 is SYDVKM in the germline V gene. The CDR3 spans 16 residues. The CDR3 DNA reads TGTGCCAGCAGTTTATGGAAGGCCCTGACACAGGGGAGGGCTTTCTTT. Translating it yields CASSLWKALTQGRAFF.

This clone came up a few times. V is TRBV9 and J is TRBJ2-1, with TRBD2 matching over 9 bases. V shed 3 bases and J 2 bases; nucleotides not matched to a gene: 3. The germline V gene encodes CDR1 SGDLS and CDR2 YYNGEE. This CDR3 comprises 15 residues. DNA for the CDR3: TGTGCCAGCAGCGAGGCGGGGGGGACCTACAATGAGCAGTTCTTC. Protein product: CASSEAGGTYNEQFF. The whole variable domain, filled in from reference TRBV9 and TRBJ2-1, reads DSGVTQTPKHLITATGQRVTLRCSPRSGDLSVYWYQQSLDQGLQFLIQYYNGEERAKGNILERFSAQQFPDLHSELNLSSLELGDSALYFCASSEAGGTYNEQFFGPGTRLTVL.

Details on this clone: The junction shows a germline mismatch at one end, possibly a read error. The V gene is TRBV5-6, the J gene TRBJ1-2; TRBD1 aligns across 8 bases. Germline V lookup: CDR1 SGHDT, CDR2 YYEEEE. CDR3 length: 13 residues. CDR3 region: CVSSPRTGNGYTF. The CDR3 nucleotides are TGTGTCAGCAGCCCCCGGACAGGGAATGGCTACACCTTC.

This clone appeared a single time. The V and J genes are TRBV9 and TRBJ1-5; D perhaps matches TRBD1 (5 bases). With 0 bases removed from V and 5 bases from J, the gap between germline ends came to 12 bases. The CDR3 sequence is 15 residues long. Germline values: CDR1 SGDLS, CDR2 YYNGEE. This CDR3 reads CASSVVGGDHQPQHF. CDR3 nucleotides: TGTGCCAGCAGCGTAGTCGGAGGGGACCATCAGCCCCAGCATTTT.

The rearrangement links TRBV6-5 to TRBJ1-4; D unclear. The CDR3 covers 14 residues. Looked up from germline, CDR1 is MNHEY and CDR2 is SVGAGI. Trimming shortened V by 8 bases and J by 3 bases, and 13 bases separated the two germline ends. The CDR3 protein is CASSWGGSNEKLFF. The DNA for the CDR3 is TGTGCCAGCTCGTGGGGAGGGTCTAATGAAAAACTGTTTTTT.

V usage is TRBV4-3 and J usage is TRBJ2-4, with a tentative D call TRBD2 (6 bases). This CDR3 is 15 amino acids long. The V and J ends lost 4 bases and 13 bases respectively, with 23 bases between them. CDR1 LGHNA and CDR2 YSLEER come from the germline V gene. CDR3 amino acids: CASSRSGVNPVGQYF. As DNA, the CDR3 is TGCGCCAGCAGCCGCTCGGGAGTAAATCCGGTAGGGCAGTACTTC.

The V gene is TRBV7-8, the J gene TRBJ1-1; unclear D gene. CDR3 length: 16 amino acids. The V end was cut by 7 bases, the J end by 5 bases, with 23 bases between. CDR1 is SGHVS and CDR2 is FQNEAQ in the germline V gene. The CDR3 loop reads CASTPTSGRLGTEAFF. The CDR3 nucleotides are TGTGCCAGCACCCCCACCTCTGGTCGCCTCGGGACTGAAGCTTTCTTT.

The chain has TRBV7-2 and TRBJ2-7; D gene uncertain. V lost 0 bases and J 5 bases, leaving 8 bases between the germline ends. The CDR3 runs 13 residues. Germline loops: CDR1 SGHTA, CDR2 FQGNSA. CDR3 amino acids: CASSLARADEQYF. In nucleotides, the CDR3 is TGTGCCAGCAGCTTAGCGCGCGCCGACGAGCAGTACTTC.

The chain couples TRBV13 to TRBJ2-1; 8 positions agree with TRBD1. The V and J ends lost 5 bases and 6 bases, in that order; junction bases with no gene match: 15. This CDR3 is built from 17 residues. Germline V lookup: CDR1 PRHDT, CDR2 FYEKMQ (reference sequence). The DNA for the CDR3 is TGTGCCAGCAGCCAACCCTTGGGACAGGAGAGGGGCAATGAGCAGTTCTTC. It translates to CASSQPLGQERGNEQFF. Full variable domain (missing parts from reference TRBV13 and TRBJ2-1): AAGVIQSPRHLIKEKRETATLKCYPIPRHDTVYWYQQGPGQDPQFLISFYEKMQSDKGSIPDRFSAQQFSDYHSELNMSSLELGDSALYFCASSQPLGQERGNEQFFGPGTRLTVL.

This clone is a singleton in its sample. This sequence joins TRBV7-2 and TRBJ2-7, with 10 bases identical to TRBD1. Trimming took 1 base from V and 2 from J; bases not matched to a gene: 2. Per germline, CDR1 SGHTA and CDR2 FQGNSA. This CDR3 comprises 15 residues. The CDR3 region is CASSLEGQGPYEQYF. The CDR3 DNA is TGTGCCAGCAGCTTAGAGGGACAGGGGCCCTACGAGCAGTACTTC. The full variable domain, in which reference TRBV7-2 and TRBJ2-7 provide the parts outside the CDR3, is GAGVSQSPSNKVTEKGKDVELRCDPISGHTALYWYRQSLGQGLEFLIYFQGNSAPDKSGLPSDRFSAERTGGSVSTLTIQRTQQEDSAVYLCASSLEGQGPYEQYFGPGTRLTVT.

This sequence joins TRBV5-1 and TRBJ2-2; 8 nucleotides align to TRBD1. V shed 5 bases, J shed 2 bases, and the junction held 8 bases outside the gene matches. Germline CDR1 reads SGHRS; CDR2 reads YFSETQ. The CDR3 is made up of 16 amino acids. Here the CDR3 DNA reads TGCGCCAGCAGTTCCCCAGGGGGCTTCAACACCGGGGAGCTGTTTTTT. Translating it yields CASSSPGGFNTGELFF.

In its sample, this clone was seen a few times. The CDR3 DNA is TGTGCCAGCTCACCGGGACAGGCCTCGAACACCGGGGAGCTGTTTTTT. Protein: CASSPGQASNTGELFF. This chain links TRBV18 with TRBJ2-2, with 8 bases lining up with TRBD1. With V trimmed by 3 bases and J by 0 bases, 3 bases remained unmatched. Germline V gene data show CDR1 as KGHSH and CDR2 as LQKENI. CDR3 length: 16 amino acids.

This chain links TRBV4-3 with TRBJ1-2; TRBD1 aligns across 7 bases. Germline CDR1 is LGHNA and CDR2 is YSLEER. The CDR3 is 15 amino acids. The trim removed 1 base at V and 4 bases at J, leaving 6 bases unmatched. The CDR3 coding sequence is TGCGCCAGCAGCCAAGGCGGACAGGCTCCCTATGGCTACACCTTC. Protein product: CASSQGGQAPYGYTF.